This T cell receptor (beta chain) derives from a study of cytomegalovirus exposure and HLA in healthy donors. V lost 3 bases and J 1 base, leaving 10 bases between the germline ends. The CDR3 contains 14 residues. Germline CDR1 reads LGHNA; CDR2 reads YSLEER. The PCR employed 60 Vbeta primers together with 13 Jbeta primers. In the authors' methods: Later reanalysis found about 80 million unique TCR beta chains, around 10 million of them shared. Sequencing used immunoSEQ multiplex PCR; TCRdb keeps in-frame clones, though not all of them. That table gives V, J and clone size, and the DNA gave D and trimming. This sample has approximately 170,000 clones, with roughly 80% found just once. Regarding this clone: The antigen remains undetermined.

The study's findings and limits: The authors excluded some V segments, including TRBV6-2 and TRBV6-3, as indistinguishable. In a later analysis, HLA-C alleles had the fewest associated TCRs, DRB1 alleles the most.

The clonotype originates from a male donor in good health and CMV-seronegative. Sequenced: PBMCs. This chain connects TRBV4-3 to TRBJ2-7, with D maybe TRBD2 (5 bases). The CDR3 region is CASSQRAGSYEQYF. CDR3 coding DNA: TGCGCCAGCAGCCAGAGGGCCGGGTCCTACGAGCAGTACTTC.